One T cell receptor beta chain is described in this entry. One base away lies a much larger clone, so this may be a sequencing read error. CDR3 length: 12 amino acids. Per the germline V gene, CDR1 is MNHEY and CDR2 is SVGAGI. The data were taken from a study of T cells in Graves' hyperthyroidism and ophthalmopathy. Amplification targeted TCR beta CDR3 regions from RNA transcripts. HTBI primers were the set used in a first-round RT-PCR of the TCR CDR3. TCRdb reprocessed the multiplex PCR reads via MiXCR and lists one record per CDR3 protein. This sample carries some 600,000 distinct CDR3 sequences, approximately 15% of them seen once, and the ten largest clones take 5.8%.

The specimen was blood. The V and J genes are TRBV6-5 and TRBJ1-2; a possible D gene is TRBD1 (6 bases). This clonotype originated in a woman aged 30 to 39 with Graves' hyperthyroidism that later progressed to Graves' ophthalmopathy. This CDR3 reads CASSLQGRSYAF. The CDR3 DNA reads TGTGCCAGCAGTTTACAGGGCCGTAGCTACGCCTTC.